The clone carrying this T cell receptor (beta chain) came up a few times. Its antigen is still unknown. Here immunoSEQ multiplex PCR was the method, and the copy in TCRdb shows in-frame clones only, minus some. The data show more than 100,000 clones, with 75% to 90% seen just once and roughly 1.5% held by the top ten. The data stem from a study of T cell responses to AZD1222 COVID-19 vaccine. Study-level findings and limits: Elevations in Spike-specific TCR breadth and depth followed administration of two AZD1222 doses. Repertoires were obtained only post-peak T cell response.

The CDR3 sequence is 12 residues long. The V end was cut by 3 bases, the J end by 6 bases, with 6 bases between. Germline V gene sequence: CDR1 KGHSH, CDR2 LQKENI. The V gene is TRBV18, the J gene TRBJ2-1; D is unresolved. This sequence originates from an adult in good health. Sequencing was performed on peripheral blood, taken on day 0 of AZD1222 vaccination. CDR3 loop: CASSPGTNEQFF. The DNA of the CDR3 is TGTGCCAGCTCACCTGGAACCAATGAGCAGTTCTTC.